The following is a T cell receptor (beta chain) sequence with its context. It has no known antigen specificity. It has no much larger one-base neighbor in the sample; base qualities were not kept. This sample includes further DNA sequences coding for the same CDR3. These data originate in a study of blood T cell repertoires in COVID-19 (dated by TCRdb to about 2020). Regarding the study in general: Collaborator samples came from the United States, Italy and Spain and covered acute and convalescent phases of COVID-19. The material from the prospective study consisted of cDNA or gDNA derived from T cells, B-cell-depleted T cells, or PBMCs. Subjects who had been exposed to COVID-19, were actively infected with it, or had recovered from it provided the deeply sampled blood TCRbeta repertoires that made up the dataset. A freely available public database, intended as a resource for researchers studying the immune response to SARS-CoV-2, is where the repertoires were released. The samples were drawn from two sources: the first 160 participants of the ongoing ImmuneRACE study, and 1,200 or so subjects contributed by 6 global collaborators. Nearly every sample came with metadata listing a de-identified subject ID, COVID-19 status, age in years and sex. Where available, HLA class I and class II types were taken from metadata supplied by the sample provider and were not determined by assay-based typing. General study outcomes and caveats: The quantity of clinical and demographic metadata differed by source and by participant and was supplied without curation.

CDR1 and CDR2 (SGHRS, YFSETQ) derive from the germline V gene. A distance of 11 bases separates the germline ends of V and J, which lose 4 bases and 4 bases respectively. Inclusive of the bounding cysteine and phenylalanine, the CDR3 is 13 residues long. Only the CDR3 DNA stays, 39 bases, in frame from base 1. Collaborating institutions collected whole blood in K2EDTA tubes following their own protocols. For TCRbeta analysis, collaborators shipped samples in one of three forms: frozen whole blood, isolated PBMCs, or DNA extracted from either of those sample types. TCRbeta CDR3 regions were amplified from genomic DNA using the immunoSEQ Assay, a bias-controlled multiplex PCR. Under the source paper's analysis protocol: The number of nucleated cells in each sample was estimated by amplification of reference gene primers within the assay. To quantify the absolute abundance of each unique TCRbeta CDR3 rearrangement, sequence reads were collapsed and filtered. For each sample, productive Simpson clonality was calculated by taking the square root of Simpson's diversity index across productive rearrangements. In its TCRdb copy, this immuneACCESS table keeps in-frame sequences only and misses some clones. Where compared with another copy, unresolved V genes explain less than half of these, and the others have no known cause. From that table come the V and J calls and clone size; the DNA was used to work out D and trimming. The sample table lists approximately 210,000 clones, roughly 85% of them with a count of one. The biggest ten clones account for about 2.5% of the sample.

Sequencing input: peripheral blood. The source is a woman in her seventies with active or convalescent COVID-19. The V and J genes are TRBV5-1 and TRBJ1-2, with a tentative D gene TRBD1 over 5 matching bases. The bases are TGCGCCAGCAGCCCCCCCGGGGGCTATGGCTACACCTTC. Its amino acids are CASSPPGGYGYTF.